The subject of this entry is one TCR beta chain. As yet, its antigen is unknown. The same CDR3 can be traced to other DNA sequences in this sample. The data derive from a study of CD8+ T cells in alopecia areata. General study results and limits: Affected scalp, especially in alopecia totalis/universalis, had a higher clonality than normal scalp did. Patients shared TCRs less clearly than mice did, possibly for HLA-related reasons.

Once RNA had been extracted, it was reverse transcribed into cDNA to act as the sequencing template. Assay: immunoSEQ multiplex PCR; the TCRdb copy retains only in-frame clones and omits some. The repertoire has 200,000 to 250,000 clones, around three fifths of them found once; the top ten carry roughly 4.2%. The treatment denotes: oral pan-JAK inhibitor, 5-10 mg twice daily. Researchers gathered lesional scalp punch biopsies and peripheral blood from patients with alopecia areata. CDR1 is GTSNPN, CDR2 SVGIG, per germline (reference sequence). The V and J ends lost 1 base and 11 bases respectively, with 11 bases between them. This CDR3 spans 11 amino acids.

This clonotype was sampled from a human donor with alopecia areata. The source material was CD4+ T cells sorted from blood, sampled at week 4, from a patient treated with tofacitinib. The V gene is TRBV30, the J gene TRBJ1-1; no reliable D call. The CDR3 DNA is TGTGCCTGGAGTGCGAGAAGTGAGGCTTTCTTT. This sequence encodes CAWSARSEAFF. The variable domain in full, with the rest retrieved from reference TRBV30 and TRBJ1-1, is SQTIHQWPATLVQPVGSPLSLECTVEGTSNPNLYWYRQAAGRGLQLLFYSVGIGQISSEVPQNLSASRPQDRQFILSSKKLLLSDSGFYLCAWSARSEAFFGQGTRLTVV.